A selection of T cell receptor beta chains follows, all from one sample in a study of graft-versus-host responses after intestinal transplantation. Profiling relied on immunoSEQ multiplex PCR, and the TCRdb table lists in-frame clones only, not all of them. The data contain around 97,000 clones, 91% of them singletons. These TCRs are of unknown antigen specificity. Sequenced material: unstimulated CD4+ T cells sorted from spleen or lymph node cells, taken before transplant. Receptors were obtained from a human donor who was the organ donor for an intestinal transplant. CDR3s include the opening cysteine and the closing phenylalanine or tryptophan.

v_call	j_call	cdr3_aa
TRBV15	TRBJ2-5	CATSRDRAQETQYF
TRBV27	TRBJ2-7	CASSFRDRTYEQYF
TRBV30	TRBJ1-6	CAWSGQGVSPLHF
TRBV9	TRBJ1-3	CASSVGPGGSGNTIYF
TRBV28	TRBJ1-2	CATTSAGGDGYTF
TRBV7-3	TRBJ1-2	CASSLGPSGYGYTF
TRBV10-3	TRBJ2-2	CATGTGTGELFF
TRBV7-3	TRBJ1-6	CASSRDRNSPLHF
TRBV10-3	TRBJ2-1	CAISSLGEQFF
TRBV5-4	TRBJ1-2	CASSRVDRDYGYTF
TRBV19	TRBJ1-5	CASSKLGRAGEQPQHF
TRBV7-3	TRBJ2-6	CASSTQGSGANVLTF
TRBV7-3	TRBJ2-2	CASRTGLGGELFF
TRBV5-1	TRBJ2-1	CASTFAAGVYNEQFF